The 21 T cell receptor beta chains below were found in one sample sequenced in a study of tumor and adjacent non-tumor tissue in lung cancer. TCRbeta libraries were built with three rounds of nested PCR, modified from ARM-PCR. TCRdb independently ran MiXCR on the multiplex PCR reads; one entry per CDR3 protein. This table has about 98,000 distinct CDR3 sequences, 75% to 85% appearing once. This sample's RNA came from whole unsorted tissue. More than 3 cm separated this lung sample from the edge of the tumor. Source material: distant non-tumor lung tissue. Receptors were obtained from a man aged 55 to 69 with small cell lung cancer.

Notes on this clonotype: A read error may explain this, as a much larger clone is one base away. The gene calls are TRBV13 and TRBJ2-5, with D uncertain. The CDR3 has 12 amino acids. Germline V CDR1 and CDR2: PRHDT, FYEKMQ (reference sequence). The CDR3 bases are TGTGCCAGCAGCTTATGGAGAGAGATCCAGTACTTC. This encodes CASSLWREIQYF.

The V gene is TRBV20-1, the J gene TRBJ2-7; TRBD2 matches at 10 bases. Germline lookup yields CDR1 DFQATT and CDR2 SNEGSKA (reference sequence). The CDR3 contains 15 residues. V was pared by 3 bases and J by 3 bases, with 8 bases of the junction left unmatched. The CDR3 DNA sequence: TGCAGTGCTAGCAGACCGGGACTAGCGAGCTACGAGCAGTACTTC. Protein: CSASRPGLASYEQYF.

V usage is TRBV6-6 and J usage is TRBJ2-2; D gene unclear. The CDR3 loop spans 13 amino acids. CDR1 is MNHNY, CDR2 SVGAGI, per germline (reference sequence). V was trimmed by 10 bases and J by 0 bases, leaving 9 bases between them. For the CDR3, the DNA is TGTGCCATAAGTAGCTCGAACACCGGGGAGCTGTTTTTT. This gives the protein CAISSSNTGELFF.

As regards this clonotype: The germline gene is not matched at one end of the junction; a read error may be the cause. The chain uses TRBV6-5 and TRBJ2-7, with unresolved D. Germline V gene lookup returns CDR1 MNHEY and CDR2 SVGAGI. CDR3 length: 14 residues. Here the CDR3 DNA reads TGTGCCAACAGTTCCCGCCGGGTAGGCTACGAGCAGTACTTC. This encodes CANSSRRVGYEQYF.

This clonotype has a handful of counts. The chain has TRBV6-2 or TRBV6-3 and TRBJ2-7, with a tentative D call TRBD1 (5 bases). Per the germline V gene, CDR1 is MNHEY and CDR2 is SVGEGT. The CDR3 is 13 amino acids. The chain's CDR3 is CARSYDSSYEQYV. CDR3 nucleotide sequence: TGTGCCAGGAGTTACGACAGCTCCTACGAACAGTACGTC.

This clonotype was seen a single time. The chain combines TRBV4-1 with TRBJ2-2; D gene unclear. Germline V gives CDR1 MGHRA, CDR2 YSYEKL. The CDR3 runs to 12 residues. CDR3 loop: CANSHSTLDMFF. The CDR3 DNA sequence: TGCGCGAACAGCCACTCTACACTTGACATGTTTTTT.

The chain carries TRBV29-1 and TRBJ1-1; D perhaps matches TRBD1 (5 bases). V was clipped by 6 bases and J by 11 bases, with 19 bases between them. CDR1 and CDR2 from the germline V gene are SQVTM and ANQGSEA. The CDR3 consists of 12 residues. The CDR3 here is CSVRGNWERAFF. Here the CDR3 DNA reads TGCAGCGTGAGGGGAAACTGGGAAAGGGCTTTCTTT.

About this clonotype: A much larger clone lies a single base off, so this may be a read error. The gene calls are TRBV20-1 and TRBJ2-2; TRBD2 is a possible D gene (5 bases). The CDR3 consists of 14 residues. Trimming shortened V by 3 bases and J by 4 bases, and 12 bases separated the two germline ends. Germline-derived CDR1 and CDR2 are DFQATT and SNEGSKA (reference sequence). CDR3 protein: CSARDHAGTGELFF. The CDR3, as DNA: TGCAGTGCTAGGGACCACGCGGGCACCGGGGAGCTGTTTTTT.

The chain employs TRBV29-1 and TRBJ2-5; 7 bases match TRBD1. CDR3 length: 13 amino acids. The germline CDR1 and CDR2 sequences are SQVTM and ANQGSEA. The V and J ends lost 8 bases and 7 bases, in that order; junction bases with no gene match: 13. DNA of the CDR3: TGCAGCATTTGGACAGGCTTACAGGGGACCCAGTACTTC. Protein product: CSIWTGLQGTQYF.

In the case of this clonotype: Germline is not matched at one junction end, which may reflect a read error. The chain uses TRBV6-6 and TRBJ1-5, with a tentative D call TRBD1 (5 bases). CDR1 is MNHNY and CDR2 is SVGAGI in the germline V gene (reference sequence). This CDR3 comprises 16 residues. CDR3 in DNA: TGTGCTAGCAGAAAGAGGGTGGGGGATAGGAATCAGCCCCAGCATTTT. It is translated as CASRKRVGDRNQPQHF.

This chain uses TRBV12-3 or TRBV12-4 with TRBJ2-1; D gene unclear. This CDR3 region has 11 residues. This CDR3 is CGSSFTGEQFF. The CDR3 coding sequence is TGTGGTAGCAGTTTCACCGGGGAGCAGTTCTTC.

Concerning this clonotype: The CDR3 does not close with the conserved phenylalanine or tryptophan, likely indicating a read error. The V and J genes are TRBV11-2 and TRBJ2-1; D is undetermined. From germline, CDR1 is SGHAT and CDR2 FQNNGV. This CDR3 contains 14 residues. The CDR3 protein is CASSLRASYNEQFL. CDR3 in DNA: TGCGCCAGCAGCTTAAGAGCCTCCTACAATGAGCAGTTCCTC.

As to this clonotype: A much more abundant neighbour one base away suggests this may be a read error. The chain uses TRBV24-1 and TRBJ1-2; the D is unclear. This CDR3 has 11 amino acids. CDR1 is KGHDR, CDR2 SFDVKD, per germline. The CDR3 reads CATSDGVGHTF. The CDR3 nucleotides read TGTGCCACCAGTGATGGCGTTGGCCACACCTTC.

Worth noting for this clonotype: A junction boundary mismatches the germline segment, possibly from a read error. The CDR3 sequence: CTSSPGGSYEHYF. The CDR3 DNA reads as TGTACCAGCAGCCCCGGGGGGTCCTACGAGCACTACTTC. The rearrangement links TRBV11-3 to TRBJ2-7; 7 bases map to TRBD2. Germline values: CDR1 SGHNT, CDR2 YENEEA. CDR3 length: 13 residues.

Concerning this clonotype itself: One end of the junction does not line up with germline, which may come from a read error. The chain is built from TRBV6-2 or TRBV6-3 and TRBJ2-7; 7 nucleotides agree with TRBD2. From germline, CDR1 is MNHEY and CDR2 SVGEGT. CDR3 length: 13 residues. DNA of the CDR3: TGTGCCAGCAACCGCGGGAGTTCATACGAGCAGTATTTC. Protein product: CASNRGSSYEQYF.

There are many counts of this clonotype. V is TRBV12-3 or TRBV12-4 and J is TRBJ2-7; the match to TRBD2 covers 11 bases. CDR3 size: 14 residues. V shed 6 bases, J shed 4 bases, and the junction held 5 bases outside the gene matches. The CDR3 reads CASSRLAGWYEQYF. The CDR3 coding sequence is TGTGCCAGCAGCAGACTAGCGGGATGGTACGAGCAGTACTTC.

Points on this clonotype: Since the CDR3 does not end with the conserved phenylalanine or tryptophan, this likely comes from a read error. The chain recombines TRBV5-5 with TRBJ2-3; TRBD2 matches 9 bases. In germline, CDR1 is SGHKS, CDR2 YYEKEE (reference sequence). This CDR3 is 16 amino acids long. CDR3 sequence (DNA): TGTGCCAGCAGCTTGGAATTAGCGGGAGCGAGAGATGCGCAGTATTCT. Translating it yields CASSLELAGARDAQYS.

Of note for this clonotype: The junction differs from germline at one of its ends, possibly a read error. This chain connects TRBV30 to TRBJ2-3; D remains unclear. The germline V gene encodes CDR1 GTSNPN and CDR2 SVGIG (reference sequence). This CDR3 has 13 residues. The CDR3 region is CAWIDGRTDTQYF. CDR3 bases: TGTGCTTGGATAGATGGAAGGACAGATACGCAGTATTTT.

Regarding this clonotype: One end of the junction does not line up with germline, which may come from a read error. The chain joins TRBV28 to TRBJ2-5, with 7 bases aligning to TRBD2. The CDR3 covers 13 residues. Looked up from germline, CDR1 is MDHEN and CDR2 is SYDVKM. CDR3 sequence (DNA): TGTGCCAGCAGTCGGGGAGGGCAAGAGAACCAGCACTTC. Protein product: CASSRGGQENQHF.

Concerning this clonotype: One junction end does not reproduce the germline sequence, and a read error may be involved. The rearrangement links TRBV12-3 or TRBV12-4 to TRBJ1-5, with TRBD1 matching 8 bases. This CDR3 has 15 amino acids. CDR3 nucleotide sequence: TGTGACAGCAGTCTTACAGGGGGTAGCAATCAGCCCCAGCATTTT. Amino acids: CDSSLTGGSNQPQHF.

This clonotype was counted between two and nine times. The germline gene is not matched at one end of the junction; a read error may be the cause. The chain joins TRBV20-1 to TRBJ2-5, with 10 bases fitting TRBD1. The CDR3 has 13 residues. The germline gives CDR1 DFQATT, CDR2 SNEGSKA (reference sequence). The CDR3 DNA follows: TGCGGTGCTCCCGGACAGGGGGAGGAGACCCACTACTTC. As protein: CGAPGQGEETHYF.